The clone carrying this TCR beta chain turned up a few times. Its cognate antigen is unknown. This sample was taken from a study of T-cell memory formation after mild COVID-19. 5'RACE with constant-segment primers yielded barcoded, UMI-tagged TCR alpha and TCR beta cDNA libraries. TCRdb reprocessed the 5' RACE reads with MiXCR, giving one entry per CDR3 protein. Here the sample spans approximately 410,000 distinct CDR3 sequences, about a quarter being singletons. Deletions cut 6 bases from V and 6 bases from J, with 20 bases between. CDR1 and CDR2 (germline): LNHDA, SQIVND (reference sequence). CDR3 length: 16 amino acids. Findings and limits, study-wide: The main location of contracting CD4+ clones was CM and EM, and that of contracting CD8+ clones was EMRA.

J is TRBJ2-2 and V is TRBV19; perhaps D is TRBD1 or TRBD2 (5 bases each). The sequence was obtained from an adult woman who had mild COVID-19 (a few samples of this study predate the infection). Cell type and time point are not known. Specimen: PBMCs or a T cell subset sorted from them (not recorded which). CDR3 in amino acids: CASSKTGTTSPGELFF. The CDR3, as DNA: TGTGCCAGTAGCAAAACCGGGACCACTTCCCCCGGGGAGCTGTTTTTT.